This passage covers 27 T cell receptor beta chains from one sample sequenced in a study of molecular identifiers for immune sequencing clone quantification. TCRdb re-analysed the PCR reads in MiXCR, keeping a single row per CDR3 protein. The table lists fewer than 45,000 distinct CDR3 sequences, 24% of them singletons. Material: naive CD8+ T cells from blood, with Jurkat cell RNA spiked in. Specified subset: FACS-sorted CD8+CD4-CCR7+CD45RA+ naive T cells. These receptors originate from a human donor in good health. Some libraries in this study had Jurkat cell RNA spiked in.

This clonotype occurred many times. The gene calls are TRBV6-2 or TRBV6-3 and TRBJ1-1; 8 bases fit TRBD1. The length of the CDR3 is 14 residues. CDR1 is MNHEY and CDR2 is SVGEGT in the germline V gene. V was clipped by 6 bases and J by 7 bases; unmatched bases: 10. DNA of the CDR3: TGTGCCAGCAGGAACCCCAGGGGGCCTGGTGAAGCTTTCTTT. This gives the protein CASRNPRGPGEAFF.

With respect to this clonotype: Since a much larger clone is just one base distant, this may be a read error. The chain uses TRBV20-1 and TRBJ2-6; D tentatively fits TRBD1 or TRBD2 (5 bases each). The CDR3 is 13 amino acids. Germline values: CDR1 DFQATT, CDR2 SNEGSKA (reference sequence). CDR3 sequence: CSTSMTGANGLTF. For the CDR3, the DNA is TGCAGTACTTCCATGACCGGGGCCAACGGCCTGACTTTC.

At least ten counts were recorded for this clonotype. The chain uses TRBV28 and TRBJ1-1; D gene unclear. Per the germline V gene, CDR1 is MDHEN and CDR2 is SYDVKM. V was clipped by 2 bases and J by 0 bases, with 10 bases between them. CDR3 length equals 15 residues. DNA for the CDR3: TGTGCCAGCAGTTTAAGAATGAAATTGAACACTGAAGCTTTCTTT. Its protein product is CASSLRMKLNTEAFF.

In its sample, this clonotype was seen many times. J is TRBJ1-4 and V is TRBV23-1; D is ambiguous. TRBV23-1 is filed as an ORF, its function uncertain. This CDR3 comprises 13 residues. Trimming stripped 0 bases from V and 3 bases from J, with 2 bases between. CDR3 loop: CASSQSPNEKLFF. CDR3 in DNA: TGCGCCAGCAGTCAATCCCCTAATGAAAAACTGTTTTTT.

This clonotype came up many times. The genes are TRBV20-1 and TRBJ2-7; TRBD1 aligns across 8 bases. Trimming took 2 bases from V and 5 from J; bases not matched to a gene: 8. CDR1 is DFQATT, CDR2 SNEGSKA, per germline (reference sequence). The CDR3 totals 14 residues. The CDR3 loop is CSARIYDRGHEQYF. The CDR3 bases are TGCAGTGCTAGAATCTATGACAGGGGCCACGAGCAGTACTTC.

This clonotype was recorded many times. This rearrangement joins TRBV4-3 to TRBJ2-7; 10 nucleotides match TRBD1. In germline, CDR1 is LGHNA, CDR2 YSLEER. With V trimmed by 0 bases and J by 7 bases, 6 bases remained unmatched. This CDR3 is 15 amino acids long. CDR3 loop: CASSQDRQGAGEQYF. In nucleotides, the CDR3 is TGCGCCAGCAGCCAAGATCGACAGGGGGCGGGGGAGCAGTACTTC.

This clonotype has ten or more counts. V usage is TRBV27 and J usage is TRBJ2-2; 8 bases are a match to TRBD2. Looked up from germline, CDR1 is MNHEY and CDR2 is SMNVEV (reference sequence). Trimming removed 7 bases from V and 7 bases from J; junction bases left unmatched: 11. The CDR3 consists of 15 residues. The CDR3 sequence: CASTPQRELSGELFF. The DNA of the CDR3 is TGTGCCAGCACTCCCCAGCGGGAGTTGAGCGGGGAGCTGTTTTTT.

This clonotype was counted ten times or more. The chain has TRBV19 and TRBJ2-1, with no clear D. The CDR3 has 14 residues. The germline V gene has CDR1 LNHDA and CDR2 SQIVND (reference sequence). V lost 1 base to trimming and J lost 4 bases, with 8 bases between them. The CDR3 loop reads CASSIGTIYNEQFF. The CDR3 DNA reads as TGTGCCAGTAGTATAGGAACAATTTACAATGAGCAGTTCTTC.

This chain connects TRBV27 to TRBJ2-7; D might be TRBD1 (6 bases). The V end lost 3 bases, the J end lost 1 base, and 7 bases lay between the germline ends. The CDR3 spans 13 residues. Germline V lookup: CDR1 MNHEY, CDR2 SMNVEV (reference sequence). CDR3 DNA sequence: TGTGCCAGCAGTTTGCAGGGGTCCTACGAGCAGTACTTC. Translation: CASSLQGSYEQYF.

This clonotype is judged medium-sized. The J gene is TRBJ2-6, the V gene TRBV7-9; D is uncertain. V lost 7 bases, J lost 0 bases, and 13 bases lay in between. Germline assignment: CDR1 SEHNR and CDR2 FQNEAQ (reference sequence). CDR3 size: 16 residues. DNA of the CDR3: TGTGCCAGCACCTCCACACTGAGCTCTGGGGCCAACGTCCTGACTTTC. Protein: CASTSTLSSGANVLTF.

The chain has TRBV10-3 and TRBJ2-5; the D call may be TRBD1 or TRBD2 (5 bases each). CDR1 and CDR2 from the germline V gene are ENHRY and SYGVKD. Deletions cut 4 bases from V and 4 bases from J, with 16 bases between. The CDR3 consists of 15 residues. As DNA, the CDR3 is TGTGCCATCAGTGCTCGGGGACCCGGTGGAGAGACCCAGTACTTC. Its protein is CAISARGPGGETQYF.

Ten or more counts support this clonotype. The rearrangement uses TRBV28 and TRBJ2-3; 10 nucleotides agree with TRBD2. Germline V lookup: CDR1 MDHEN, CDR2 SYDVKM. This CDR3 comprises 15 residues. The junction had 4 bases not matched to a gene; V was cut back by 3 bases and J by 4 bases. CDR3 nucleotide sequence: TGTGCCAGCAGTTTCCTAGCGGGAGCTTCAGATACGCAGTATTTT. Translated, it gives CASSFLAGASDTQYF. The full variable domain, with the rest looked up from reference TRBV28 and TRBJ2-3, is DVKVTQSSRYLVKRTGEKVFLECVQDMDHENMFWYRQDPGLGLRLIYFSYDVKMKEKGDIPEGYSVSREKKERFSLILESASTNQTSMYLCASSFLAGASDTQYFGPGTRLTVL.

On this clonotype itself: This could be a read error, since a much larger clone is one nucleotide away. Here the CDR3 DNA reads TGTGCCAGCAGCTTAGCGCTAACTAGCGGGGCGAACACCGGGGAGCTGGTTTTT. Its translation is CASSLALTSGANTGELVF. The rearrangement links TRBV7-6 to TRBJ2-2; 10 positions match TRBD2. The CDR3 consists of 18 residues. The germline V gene has CDR1 SGHVS and CDR2 FNYEAQ.

With respect to this clonotype: This clone may be a read error of a much larger clone one base away. This chain links TRBV7-2 with TRBJ2-3, with D hard to call. Trimming left V 5 bases short and J 1 base short, with 19 bases between. The CDR3 contains 17 residues. The germline V gene has CDR1 SGHTA and CDR2 FQGNSA. The CDR3 DNA reads TGTGCCAGCAGCAACCTCTTACAAAACCGGCGCACAGATACGCAGTATTTT. It is translated as CASSNLLQNRRTDTQYF.

This clonotype was picked up many times. The V and J genes are TRBV4-1 and TRBJ2-7, with a weak D call TRBD1 (6 bases). Per the germline V gene, CDR1 is MGHRA and CDR2 is YSYEKL. The CDR3 is 13 amino acids. Trimming pared 4 bases from V and 3 bases from J, leaving 10 bases between. CDR3 coding DNA: TGCGCCAGCAGCCCGGGACACCTCTACGAGCAGTACTTC. This codes for CASSPGHLYEQYF.

This clonotype was found many times. Germline is not matched at one junction end, which may reflect a read error. The V and J genes are TRBV11-2 and TRBJ2-5; D remains ambiguous. The CDR3 spans 11 residues. Per germline, CDR1 SGHAT and CDR2 FQNNGV. CDR3: CASSLVGVLDF. Here the CDR3 DNA reads TGTGCCAGCAGCTTAGTCGGAGTCCTGGACTTC.

The chain links TRBV4-1 to TRBJ2-1; 11 bases line up with TRBD2. CDR3 size: 16 residues. Germline values: CDR1 MGHRA, CDR2 YSYEKL. The ends lost 3 bases at V and 4 bases at J; junction bases unmatched: 5. The CDR3 reads CASSQERLAGYNEQFF. For the CDR3, the DNA is TGCGCCAGCAGCCAGGAACGACTAGCGGGGTACAATGAGCAGTTCTTC.

This clonotype was recorded a few times. The chain couples TRBV7-9 to TRBJ2-7, with D possibly TRBD2 on 5 matching bases. Germline assignment: CDR1 SEHNR and CDR2 FQNEAQ (reference sequence). The V and J ends lost 4 bases and 2 bases respectively, with 18 bases between them. There are 16 residues in the CDR3. As DNA, the CDR3 is TGTGCCAGCAGCTCTAGCCCAGCCAGCTCCCCCTACGAGCAGTACTTC. It encodes CASSSSPASSPYEQYF.

This clonotype showed up many times. The chain links TRBV29-1 to TRBJ1-1; TRBD1 matches at 8 bases. CDR1 SQVTM and CDR2 ANQGSEA come from the germline V gene. J gave up 0 bases and V 6 bases, and 3 bases lay outside the gene matches. There are 13 residues in the CDR3. The CDR3 loop reads CSVGQGLNTEAFF. CDR3 nucleotide sequence: TGCAGCGTCGGACAGGGTCTGAACACTGAAGCTTTCTTT. Based on the CDR3 plus reference TRBV29-1 and TRBJ1-1, the full variable domain is SAVISQKPSRDICQRGTSLTIQCQVDSQVTMMFWYRQQPGQSLTLIATANQGSEATYESGFVIDKFPISRPNLTFSTLTVSNMSPEDSSIYLCSVGQGLNTEAFFGQGTRLTVV.

Ten or more counts support this clonotype. CDR3 sequence reads: CASSRLVGMDEQYF. The CDR3 DNA reads TGTGCCAGCAGTAGACTAGTCGGTATGGACGAGCAGTACTTC. This chain joins TRBV6-6 and TRBJ2-7; weak D call: TRBD2 (6 bases). Germline V gene sequence: CDR1 MNHNY, CDR2 SVGAGI (reference sequence). The V gene lost 5 bases and the J gene lost 5 bases, with 16 bases spanning the gap. This CDR3 region has 14 residues.

This clonotype was found a few times. This chain uses TRBV7-9 with TRBJ1-1; 7 bases line up with TRBD1. CDR1 and CDR2 (germline): SEHNR, FQNEAQ (reference sequence). The V gene end was trimmed by 0 bases and the J gene end by 1 base; junction bases not matched to a gene: 2. This CDR3 is built from 15 residues. The CDR3 nucleotides read TGTGCCAGCAGCTTAGCCCGGACAGGGAACACTGAAGCTTTCTTT. Protein sequence: CASSLARTGNTEAFF.

J is TRBJ2-1 and V is TRBV6-5; D gene uncertain. There are 17 residues in the CDR3. CDR1 is MNHEY and CDR2 is SVGAGI in the germline V gene. Between the trimmed V and J ends, which lost 0 bases and 0 bases, there was a span of 12 bases. The CDR3 DNA sequence: TGTGCCAGCAGTTACTCGAGGTCGGGTAGCTCCTACAATGAGCAGTTCTTC. Translation gives CASSYSRSGSSYNEQFF.

Turning to this clonotype: A much larger clone lies a single base off, so this may be a read error. The conserved final phenylalanine or tryptophan is absent from the CDR3, which likely points to a read error. The chain has TRBV20-1 and TRBJ2-3; 12 bases fit TRBD2. Germline CDR1 reads DFQATT; CDR2 reads SNEGSKA (reference sequence). This CDR3 region has 17 residues. The V and J ends lost 1 base and 0 bases, in that order; junction bases with no gene match: 5. CDR3 bases: TGCAGTGCTAGAGGGCTAGCGGGGGGGCTAAGCACAGATACGCAGTATTCT. As protein: CSARGLAGGLSTDTQYS.

This clonotype showed up many times. J is TRBJ1-5 and V is TRBV4-1; D is undetermined. Trimming took off 4 bases at V and 5 bases at J, with 9 bases between the two ends. Germline V lookup: CDR1 MGHRA, CDR2 YSYEKL. CDR3 length: 13 residues. CDR3 residues: CASSLRRDQPQHF. CDR3 nucleotides: TGCGCCAGCAGCCTGAGAAGGGATCAGCCCCAGCATTTT.

Worth noting for this clonotype: One junction end disagrees with the germline gene, perhaps due to a read error. CDR3 amino acids: CASSPTGGPRGDERYF. The CDR3 region has the DNA TGTGCCAGCAGTCCGACAGGGGGCCCCCGTGGGGACGAGCGGTACTTC. The chain links TRBV2 to TRBJ2-7; 10 bases line up with TRBD1. The CDR3 has 16 residues. Looked up from germline, CDR1 is SNHLY and CDR2 is FYNNEI.

This clonotype was recorded at least ten times. The chain carries TRBV19 and TRBJ2-2, with 8 bases aligning to TRBD2. This CDR3 contains 15 residues. Germline trimming cut 7 bases from V and 3 bases from J; bases unmatched to any gene: 7. Germline V gives CDR1 LNHDA, CDR2 SQIVND (reference sequence). This CDR3 is CASTWAGGYTGELFF. The CDR3 nucleotides are TGTGCCAGTACCTGGGCGGGGGGATACACCGGGGAGCTGTTTTTT. The complete variable domain, with remaining parts taken from reference TRBV19 and TRBJ2-2, reads DGGITQSPKYLFRKEGQNVTLSCEQNLNHDAMYWYRQDPGQGLRLIYYSQIVNDFQKGDIAEGYSVSREKKESFPLTVTSAQKNPTAFYLCASTWAGGYTGELFFGEGSRLTVL.

This clonotype was detected only a few times. One end of the junction fails to match germline, which may point to a read error. For the CDR3, the DNA is TGTGCCAGCAGCTCCCCTTCAAGCGGGGGGTCCCGCACAGATACGCAGTCTTTT. Amino acid sequence: CASSSPSSGGSRTDTQSF. The rearrangement joins TRBV13 to TRBJ2-3, with 9 bases lining up with TRBD2. The CDR3 consists of 18 residues. Germline CDR1 reads PRHDT; CDR2 reads FYEKMQ (reference sequence).